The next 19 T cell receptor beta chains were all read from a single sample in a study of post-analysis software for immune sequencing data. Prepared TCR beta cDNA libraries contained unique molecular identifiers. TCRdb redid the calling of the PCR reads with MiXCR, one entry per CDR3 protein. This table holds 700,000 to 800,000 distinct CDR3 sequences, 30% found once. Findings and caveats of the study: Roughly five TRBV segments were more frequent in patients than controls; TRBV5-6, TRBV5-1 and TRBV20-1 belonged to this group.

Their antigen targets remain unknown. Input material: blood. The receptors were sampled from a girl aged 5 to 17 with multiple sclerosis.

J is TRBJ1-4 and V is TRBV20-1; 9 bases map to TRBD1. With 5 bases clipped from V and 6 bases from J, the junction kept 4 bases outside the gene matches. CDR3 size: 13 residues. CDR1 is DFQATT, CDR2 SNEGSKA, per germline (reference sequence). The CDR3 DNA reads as TGCAGTGCTTCGTGGGACAGGGATGAAAAACTGTTTTTT. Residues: CSASWDRDEKLFF.

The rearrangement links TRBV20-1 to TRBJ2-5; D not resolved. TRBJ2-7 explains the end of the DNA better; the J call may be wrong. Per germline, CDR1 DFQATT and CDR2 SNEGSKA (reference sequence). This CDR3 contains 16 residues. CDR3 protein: CSARGAFFGPTYEQYF. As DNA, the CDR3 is TGCAGTGCTAGAGGGGCCTTTTTTGGACCAACCTACGAGCAGTACTTC.

CDR3 sequence: CASSFFQSYEQYF. CDR3 nucleotides: TGTGCCAGCAGCTTCTTCCAGTCCTACGAGCAGTACTTC. The rearrangement links TRBV7-2 to TRBJ2-7; D gene unclear. V was pared by 3 bases and J by 1 base, with 7 bases between. The V gene's germline CDR1 is SGHTA and CDR2 FQGNSA. This CDR3 contains 13 residues.

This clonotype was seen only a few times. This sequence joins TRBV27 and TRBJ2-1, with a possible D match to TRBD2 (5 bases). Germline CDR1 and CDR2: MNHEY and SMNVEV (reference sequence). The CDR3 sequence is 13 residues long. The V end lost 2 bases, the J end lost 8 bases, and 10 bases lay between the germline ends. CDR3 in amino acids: CASSLGVRDEQFF. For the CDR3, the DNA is TGTGCCAGCAGTTTAGGGGTGAGGGATGAGCAGTTCTTC.

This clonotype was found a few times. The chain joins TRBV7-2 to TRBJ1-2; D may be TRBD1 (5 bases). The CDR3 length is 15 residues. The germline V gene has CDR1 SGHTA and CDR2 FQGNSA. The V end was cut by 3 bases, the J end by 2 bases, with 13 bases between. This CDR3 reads CASSFGGAVNYGYTF. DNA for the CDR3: TGTGCCAGCAGCTTTGGCGGGGCGGTGAACTATGGCTACACCTTC.

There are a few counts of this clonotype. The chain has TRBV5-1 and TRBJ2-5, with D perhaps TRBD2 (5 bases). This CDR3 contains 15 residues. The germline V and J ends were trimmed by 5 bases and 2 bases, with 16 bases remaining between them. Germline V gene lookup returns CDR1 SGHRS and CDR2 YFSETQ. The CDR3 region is CASSQRTGKQETQYF. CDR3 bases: TGCGCCAGCAGTCAGAGGACTGGAAAGCAAGAGACCCAGTACTTC.

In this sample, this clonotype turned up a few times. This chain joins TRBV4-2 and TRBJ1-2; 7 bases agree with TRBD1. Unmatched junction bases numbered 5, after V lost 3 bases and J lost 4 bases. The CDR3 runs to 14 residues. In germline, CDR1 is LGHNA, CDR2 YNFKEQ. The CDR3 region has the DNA TGTGCCAGCAGCCAGAGGGGGACAGCCTATGGCTACACCTTC. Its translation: CASSQRGTAYGYTF.

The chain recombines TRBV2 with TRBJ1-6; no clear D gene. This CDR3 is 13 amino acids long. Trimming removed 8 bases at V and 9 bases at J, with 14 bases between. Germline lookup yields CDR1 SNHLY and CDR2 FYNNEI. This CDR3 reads CASAPPLGSPLHF. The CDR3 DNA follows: TGTGCCAGCGCCCCACCATTGGGTTCACCCCTCCACTTT.

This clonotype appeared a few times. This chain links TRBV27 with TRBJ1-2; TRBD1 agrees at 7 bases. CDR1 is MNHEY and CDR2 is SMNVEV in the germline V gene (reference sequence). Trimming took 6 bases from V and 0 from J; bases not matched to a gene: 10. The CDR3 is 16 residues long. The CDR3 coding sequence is TGTGCCAGCAGCTCGGGGACAGCGAGGCCTAACTATGGCTACACCTTC. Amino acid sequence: CASSSGTARPNYGYTF.

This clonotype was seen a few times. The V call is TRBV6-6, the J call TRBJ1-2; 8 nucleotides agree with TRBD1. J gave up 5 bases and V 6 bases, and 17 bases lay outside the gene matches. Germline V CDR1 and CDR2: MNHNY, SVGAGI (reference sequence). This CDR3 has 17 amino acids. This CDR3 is CASSLDPHGQGWYGYTF. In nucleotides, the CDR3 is TGTGCCAGCAGCCTGGACCCTCACGGACAGGGATGGTATGGCTACACCTTC.

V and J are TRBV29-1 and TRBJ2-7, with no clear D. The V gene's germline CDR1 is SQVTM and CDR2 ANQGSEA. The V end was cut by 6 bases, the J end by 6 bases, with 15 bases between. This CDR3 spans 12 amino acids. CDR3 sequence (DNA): TGCAGCGTCGCAAAGGCTCCAACCGAGCAGTACTTC. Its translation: CSVAKAPTEQYF.

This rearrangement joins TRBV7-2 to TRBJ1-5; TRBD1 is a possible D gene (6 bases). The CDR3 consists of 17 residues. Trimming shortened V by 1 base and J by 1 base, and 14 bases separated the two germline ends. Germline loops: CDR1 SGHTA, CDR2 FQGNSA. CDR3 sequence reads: CASSLVWGAESNQPQHF. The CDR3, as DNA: TGTGCCAGCAGCTTAGTATGGGGGGCTGAAAGCAATCAGCCCCAGCATTTT.

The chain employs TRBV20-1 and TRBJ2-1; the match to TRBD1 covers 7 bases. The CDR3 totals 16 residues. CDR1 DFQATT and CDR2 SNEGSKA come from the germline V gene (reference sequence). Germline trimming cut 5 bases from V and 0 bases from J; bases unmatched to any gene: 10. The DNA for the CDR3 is TGCAGTGCTCCAAGAAGGGGGCCCAGCTCCTACAATGAGCAGTTCTTC. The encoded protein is CSAPRRGPSSYNEQFF.

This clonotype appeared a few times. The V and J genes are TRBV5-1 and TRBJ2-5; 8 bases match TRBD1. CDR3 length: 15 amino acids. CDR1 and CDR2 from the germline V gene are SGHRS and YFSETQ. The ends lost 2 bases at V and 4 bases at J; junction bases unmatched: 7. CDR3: CASSLAGQGGETQYF. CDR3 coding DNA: TGCGCCAGCAGCTTAGCCGGACAGGGAGGAGAGACCCAGTACTTC. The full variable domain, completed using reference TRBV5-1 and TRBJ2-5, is KAGVTQTPRYLIKTRGQQVTLSCSPISGHRSVSWYQQTPGQGLQFLFEYFSETQRNKGNFPGRFSGRQFSNSRSEMNVSTLELGDSALYLCASSLAGQGGETQYFGPGTRLLVL.

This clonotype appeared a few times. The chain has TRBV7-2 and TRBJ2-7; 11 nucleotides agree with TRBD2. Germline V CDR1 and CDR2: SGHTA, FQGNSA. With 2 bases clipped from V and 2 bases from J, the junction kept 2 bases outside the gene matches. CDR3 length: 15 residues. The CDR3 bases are TGTGCCAGCAGCTTACAGACTAGCGGGGCCTACGAGCAGTACTTC. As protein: CASSLQTSGAYEQYF.

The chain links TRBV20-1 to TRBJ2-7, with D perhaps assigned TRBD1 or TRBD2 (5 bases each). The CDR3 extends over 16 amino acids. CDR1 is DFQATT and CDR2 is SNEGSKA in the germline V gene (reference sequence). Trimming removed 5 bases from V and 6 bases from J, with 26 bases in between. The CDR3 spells CSAWTGTEKRFSEQYF. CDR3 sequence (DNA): TGCAGTGCTTGGACCGGGACCGAAAAGAGGTTCAGCGAGCAGTACTTC.

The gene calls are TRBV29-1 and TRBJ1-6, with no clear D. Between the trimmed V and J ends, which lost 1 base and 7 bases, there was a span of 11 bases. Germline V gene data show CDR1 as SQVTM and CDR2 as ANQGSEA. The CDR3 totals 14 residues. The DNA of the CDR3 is TGCAGCGTTGAAGGGGTAGTTCCAAATTCACCCCTCCACTTT. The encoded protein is CSVEGVVPNSPLHF.

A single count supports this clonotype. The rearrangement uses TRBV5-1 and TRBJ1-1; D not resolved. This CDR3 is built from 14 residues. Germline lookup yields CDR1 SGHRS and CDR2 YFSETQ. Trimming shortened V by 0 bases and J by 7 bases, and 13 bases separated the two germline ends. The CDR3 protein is CASSLDSGFIEAFF. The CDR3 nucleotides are TGCGCCAGCAGCTTGGACAGCGGATTTATTGAAGCTTTCTTT.

The CDR3 DNA is TGCGCCAGCAGCGGGCCGGGACAGGGTTCCTACGAGCAGTACTTC. This translates into CASSGPGQGSYEQYF. The rearrangement uses TRBV5-1 and TRBJ2-7; 9 bases fit TRBD1. With V trimmed by 4 bases and J by 1 base, 6 bases remained unmatched. The CDR3 is made up of 15 amino acids. Looked up from germline, CDR1 is SGHRS and CDR2 is YFSETQ. Complete variable domain (other parts from reference TRBV5-1 and TRBJ2-7): KAGVTQTPRYLIKTRGQQVTLSCSPISGHRSVSWYQQTPGQGLQFLFEYFSETQRNKGNFPGRFSGRQFSNSRSEMNVSTLELGDSALYLCASSGPGQGSYEQYFGPGTRLTVT.